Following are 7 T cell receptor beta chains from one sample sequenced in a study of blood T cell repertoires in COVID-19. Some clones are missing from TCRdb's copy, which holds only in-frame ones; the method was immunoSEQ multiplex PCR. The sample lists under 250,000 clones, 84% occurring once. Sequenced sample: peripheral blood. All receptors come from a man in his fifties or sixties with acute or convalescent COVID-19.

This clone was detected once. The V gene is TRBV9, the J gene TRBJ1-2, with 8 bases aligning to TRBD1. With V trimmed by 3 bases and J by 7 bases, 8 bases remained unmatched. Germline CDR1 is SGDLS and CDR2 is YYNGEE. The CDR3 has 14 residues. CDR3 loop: CASSGWTGSFGYTF. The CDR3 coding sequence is TGTGCCAGCAGCGGATGGACAGGGAGTTTTGGCTACACCTTC.

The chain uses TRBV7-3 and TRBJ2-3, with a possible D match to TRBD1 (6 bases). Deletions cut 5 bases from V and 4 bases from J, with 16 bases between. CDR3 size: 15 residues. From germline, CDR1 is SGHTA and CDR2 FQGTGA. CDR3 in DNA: TGTGCCAGCAGCCAAAACGTTGGGGGCGCAGATACGCAGTATTTT. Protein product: CASSQNVGGADTQYF.

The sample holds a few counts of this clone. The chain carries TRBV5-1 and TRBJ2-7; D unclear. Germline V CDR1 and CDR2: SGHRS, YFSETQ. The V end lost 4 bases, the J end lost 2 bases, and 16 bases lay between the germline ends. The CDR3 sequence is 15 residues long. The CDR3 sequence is CASSLDAGSTYEQYF. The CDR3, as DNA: TGCGCCAGCAGCCTGGACGCCGGGTCCACCTACGAGCAGTACTTC.

The CDR3 sequence: CASSLNAPGAARYF. The CDR3, as DNA: TGTGCCAGCAGCTTAAATGCCCCGGGAGCAGCAAGATACTTC. The chain links TRBV7-3 to TRBJ2-5; D may be TRBD2 (6 bases). Per germline, CDR1 SGHTA and CDR2 FQGTGA. This CDR3 has 14 amino acids. V gave up 1 base and J gave up 14 bases, with 20 bases separating them.

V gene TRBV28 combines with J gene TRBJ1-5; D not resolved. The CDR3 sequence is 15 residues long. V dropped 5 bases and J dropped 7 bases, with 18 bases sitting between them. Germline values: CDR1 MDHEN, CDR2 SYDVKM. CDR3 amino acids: CASSPGMWFGQPQHF. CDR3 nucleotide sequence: TGTGCCAGCAGTCCCGGGATGTGGTTCGGGCAGCCCCAGCATTTT.

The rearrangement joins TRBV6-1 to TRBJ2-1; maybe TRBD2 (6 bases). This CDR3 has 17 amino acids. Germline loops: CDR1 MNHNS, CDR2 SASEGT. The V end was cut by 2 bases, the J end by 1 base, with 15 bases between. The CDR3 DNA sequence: TGTGCCAGCAGTGAATACCCGAGGCGGGGATCCTACAATGAGCAGTTCTTC. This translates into CASSEYPRRGSYNEQFF.

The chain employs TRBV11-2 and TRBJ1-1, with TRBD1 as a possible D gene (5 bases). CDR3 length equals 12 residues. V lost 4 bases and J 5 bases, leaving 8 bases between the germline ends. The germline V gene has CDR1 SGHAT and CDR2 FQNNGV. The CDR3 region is CASSSKGTEAFF. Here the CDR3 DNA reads TGTGCCAGCAGCTCCAAGGGGACTGAAGCTTTCTTT. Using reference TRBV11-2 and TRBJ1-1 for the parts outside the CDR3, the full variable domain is EAGVAQSPRYKIIEKRQSVAFWCNPISGHATLYWYQQILGQGPKLLIQFQNNGVVDDSQLPKDRFSAERLKGVDSTLKIQPAKLEDSAVYLCASSSKGTEAFFGQGTRLTVV.